These 2 T cell receptor beta chains share one sample of origin, sequenced in a study of blood T cell repertoires in COVID-19. Sequencing was performed with immunoSEQ multiplex PCR; in TCRdb, only in-frame clones are kept and a portion is missing. The sample shows 280,000 or so clones, less than 90% of them seen only once. Sequencing was carried out using peripheral blood. Source of these receptors: a human donor in a cohort sampled during active COVID-19.

V gene TRBV12-3 or TRBV12-4 combines with J gene TRBJ2-1; 8 nucleotides match TRBD2. This CDR3 contains 13 residues. V was clipped by 5 bases and J by 5 bases; unmatched bases: 2. Here the CDR3 DNA reads TGTGCCAGCAGTAGTAGCGGGAACAATGAGCAGTTCTTC. Its protein product is CASSSSGNNEQFF.

This chain joins TRBV5-4 and TRBJ2-3; TRBD2 might be the D (7 bases). The CDR3 consists of 16 residues. Germline CDR1 reads SGHNT; CDR2 reads YYREEE (reference sequence). The germline V and J ends were trimmed by 6 bases and 2 bases, with 19 bases remaining between them. Here the CDR3 DNA reads TGTGCCAGCAACCCCCCGGGGGGCATTCCCACAGATACGCAGTATTTT. This codes for CASNPPGGIPTDTQYF.